Sequencing of this TCR beta chain was carried out in a study of T cell changes during pregnancy in multiple sclerosis. Germline V gene sequence: CDR1 LNHDA, CDR2 SQIVND (reference sequence). This CDR3 is 15 amino acids long. V lost 4 bases to trimming and J lost 9 bases; unmatched junction nucleotides: 8. Using immunoSEQ multiplex PCR, the repertoire was profiled, and TCRdb retains in-frame clones only, with some absent. Among tens of thousands of clones listed, more than 90% were seen once. The sequencing here drew on CD8+ T cells from peripheral blood mononuclear cells, taken in the third trimester of pregnancy. The rearrangement uses TRBV19 and TRBJ2-3, with 12 bases matching TRBD2. This sequence was found in a female donor with multiple sclerosis, enrolled in a pregnancy study. CDR3 protein: CASSTRLAGDRTQYF. In DNA form, the CDR3 reads TGTGCCAGTAGTACCCGACTAGCGGGGGACCGCACGCAGTATTTT.